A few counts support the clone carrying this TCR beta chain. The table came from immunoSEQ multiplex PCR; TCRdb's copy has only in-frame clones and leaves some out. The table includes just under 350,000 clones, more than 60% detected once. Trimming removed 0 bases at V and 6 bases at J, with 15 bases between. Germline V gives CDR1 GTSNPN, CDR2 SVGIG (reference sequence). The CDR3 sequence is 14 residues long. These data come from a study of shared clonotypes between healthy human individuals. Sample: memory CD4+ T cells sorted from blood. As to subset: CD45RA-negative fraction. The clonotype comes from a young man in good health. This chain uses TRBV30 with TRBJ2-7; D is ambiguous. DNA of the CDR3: TGTGCCTGGAGTGTACTGGTTGGTAGGGCCGAGCAGTACTTC. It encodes CAWSVLVGRAEQYF.